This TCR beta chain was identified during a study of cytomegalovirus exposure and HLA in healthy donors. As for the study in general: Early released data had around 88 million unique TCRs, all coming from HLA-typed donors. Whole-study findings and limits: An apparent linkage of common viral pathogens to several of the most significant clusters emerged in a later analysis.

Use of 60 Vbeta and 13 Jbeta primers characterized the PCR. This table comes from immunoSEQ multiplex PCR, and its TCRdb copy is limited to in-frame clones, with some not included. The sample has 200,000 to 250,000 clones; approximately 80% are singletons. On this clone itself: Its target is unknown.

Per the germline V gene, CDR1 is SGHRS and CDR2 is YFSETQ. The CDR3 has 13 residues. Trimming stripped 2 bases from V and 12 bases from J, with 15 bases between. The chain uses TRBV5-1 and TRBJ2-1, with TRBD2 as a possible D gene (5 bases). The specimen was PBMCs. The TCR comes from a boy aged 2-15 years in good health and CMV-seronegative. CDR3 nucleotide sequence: TGCGCCAGCAGCTTAGGTAACCCGGAGGCGCAGTTCTTC. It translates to CASSLGNPEAQFF.